This TCR beta chain was retrieved from a study of blood T cells in healthy people across ages. With regard to this clonotype: At one boundary the junction diverges from the germline segment, which might be a read error.

The CDR3 consists of 15 residues. A second roughly 7 to 12 cycle PCR used barcoded and J-beta primers. Each cDNA molecule, via a template-switch adaptor with 12 random nucleotides, was tagged. TCRdb reprocessed the 5' RACE reads via MiXCR and lists one record per CDR3 protein. The table has about 1,600,000 distinct CDR3 sequences, about 43% seen once. The receptor comes from a woman under 30 in good health. This sequence joins TRBV12-3 or TRBV12-4 and TRBJ2-7, with D possibly called TRBD1 or TRBD2 (5 bases each). With the DNA end fitting TRBJ2-5 better, the J assignment may be wrong. The material sequenced was blood. The DNA of the CDR3 is TGTGCCAGCAGGTTAGGTACGGGGCCTGGAGAGACCCAGTACTTC. The encoded protein is CASRLGTGPGETQYF.